This T cell receptor beta chain emerged from a study of cytomegalovirus exposure and HLA in healthy donors. As for the study in general: Earlier sequencing of about 179 million T cells yielded 95 million to 120 million unique TCR beta sequences.

Donors showed nominal health when sampled, although they likely had unrecorded immune exposures. In the PCR, 60 Vbeta and 13 Jbeta primers were used. Some clones are missing from TCRdb's copy, which holds only in-frame ones; the method was immunoSEQ multiplex PCR. This table holds about 89,000 clones, approximately 81% found once. Germline V lookup: CDR1 SGHDT, CDR2 YYEEEE. The CDR3 runs 11 residues. This clone came up a few times. As yet, its antigen is unknown. Germline is not matched at one junction end, which may reflect a read error. The study's findings and limits: Earlier analysis looked at TCR beta V segments, and most were productive about 90% or about 30% of the time. The Asian-associated ancestry cluster reportedly had fewer N-insertions than the roughly 720-donor mean in a later analysis.

The sequenced sample was PBMCs. This chain uses TRBV5-6 with TRBJ2-1; D gene ambiguous. The TCR originated in a man aged 35 to 55 in good health and CMV-seropositive. In DNA, the CDR3 is TGTGCCAGCAGCTCCAACAATGAGCAGTTCTTC. The encoded protein is CASSSNNEQFF. The full variable domain, rest sourced from reference TRBV5-6 and TRBJ2-1, is DAGVTQSPTHLIKTRGQQVTLRCSPKSGHDTVSWYQQALGQGPQFIFQYYEEEERQRGNFPDRFSGHQFPNYSSELNVNALLLGDSALYLCASSSNNEQFFGPGTRLTVL.